Listed here are 27 T cell receptor beta chains from one sample, sequenced in a study of human T cells and chemical hapten exposure. TCRdb used MiXCR to reprocess the RACE reads, holding one entry per CDR3 protein. The sample records 50,000 to 70,000 distinct CDR3 sequences, around 6.1% being singletons. Stated time point: healthy volunteer bleed at 6 weeks. Extraction of total RNA was performed on unfractionated whole blood. The sequenced sample was whole blood. The receptors derive from a female donor in good health. Some clones in this sample may be carry-over from other donors' samples.

As concerns this clonotype: A much larger clonotype is one base distant, so this may be a read error. V is TRBV18 and J is TRBJ2-7; 8 bases fit TRBD1. Germline V gene data show CDR1 as KGHSH and CDR2 as LQKENI. CDR3 length: 15 amino acids. The CDR3 sequence: CGSSPRTGLPYEQYF. As DNA, the CDR3 is TGTGGCAGCTCACCCCGGACAGGGCTCCCCTACGAGCAGTACTTC.

The V call is TRBV25-1, the J call TRBJ1-1, with TRBD1 identical over 10 bases. V trimming: 4 bases; J trimming: 5 bases; junction bases outside the gene matches: 4. The V gene's germline CDR1 is MGHDK and CDR2 SYGVNS. The CDR3 is made up of 14 amino acids. CDR3 in DNA: TGTGCCAGCAGTGCGTCGGACAGGGGGACTGAAGCTTTCTTT. This gives the protein CASSASDRGTEAFF.

This clonotype was observed many times. This chain joins TRBV18 and TRBJ1-2; D call uncertain. CDR1 and CDR2 (germline): KGHSH, LQKENI. V was pared by 0 bases and J by 1 base, with 15 bases between. CDR3 length: 17 residues. The CDR3 nucleotides are TGTGCCAGCTCACCACCGGGTAGTGGCGGAAATAACTATGGCTACACCTTC. Translation gives CASSPPGSGGNNYGYTF.

There are many counts of this clonotype. The chain combines TRBV5-1 with TRBJ2-7; a weak D match, TRBD2 (7 bases). The V end was cut by 4 bases, the J end by 7 bases, with 18 bases between. The germline V gene encodes CDR1 SGHRS and CDR2 YFSETQ. The CDR3 contains 14 residues. CDR3 amino acids: CASSPYGGLEEQYF. The CDR3 DNA sequence: TGCGCCAGCAGCCCTTACGGGGGGCTTGAGGAGCAGTACTTC.

This clonotype occurred a few times. This chain uses TRBV5-1 with TRBJ1-4, with no clear D. This CDR3 has 15 amino acids. V shed 4 bases and J shed 0 bases, with 10 bases lying between them. Germline V lookup: CDR1 SGHRS, CDR2 YFSETQ. The CDR3 loop reads CASSRTPATNEKLFF. The CDR3 coding sequence is TGCGCCAGCAGCCGTACGCCTGCAACTAATGAAAAACTGTTTTTT.

This clonotype has ten or more counts. The J gene is TRBJ1-3, the V gene TRBV20-1; no clear D gene. There are 14 residues in the CDR3. Trimming stripped 6 bases from V and 0 bases from J, with 12 bases between. Per the germline V gene, CDR1 is DFQATT and CDR2 is SNEGSKA (reference sequence). Written as DNA, the CDR3 is TGCAGTGCCCTGCCATTGAGCTCTGGAAACACCATATATTTT. Encoded protein: CSALPLSSGNTIYF.

Ten or more counts support this clonotype. The chain employs TRBV29-1 and TRBJ2-3; D uncertain. There are 11 residues in the CDR3. Germline values: CDR1 SQVTM, CDR2 ANQGSEA. Trimming pared 2 bases from V and 5 bases from J, leaving 5 bases between. The CDR3 reads CSVEKRDTQYF. The CDR3 DNA reads TGCAGCGTTGAAAAAAGAGATACGCAGTATTTT.

This chain links TRBV2 with TRBJ2-3; D could derive from TRBD1 or TRBD2 (5 bases each). CDR1 is SNHLY, CDR2 FYNNEI, per germline. The CDR3 spans 13 residues. V gave up 8 bases and J gave up 4 bases, with 13 bases separating them. As DNA, the CDR3 is TGTGCCAGCGGATGGGGGAGCCCAGATACGCAGTATTTT. It translates to CASGWGSPDTQYF.

This clonotype showed up many times. The rearrangement joins TRBV5-1 to TRBJ2-1; the D is unclear. The CDR3 totals 14 residues. V lost 4 bases, J lost 0 bases, and 8 bases lay in between. CDR1 is SGHRS and CDR2 is YFSETQ in the germline V gene. The CDR3 nucleotides are TGCGCCAGCAGCGAATCGAGCTCCTACAATGAGCAGTTCTTC. Amino acids: CASSESSSYNEQFF.

There are many counts of this clonotype. The rearrangement joins TRBV6-2 or TRBV6-3 to TRBJ2-3; tentatively, D is TRBD1 (6 bases). This CDR3 has 15 residues. The germline V gene encodes CDR1 MNHEY and CDR2 SVGEGT. Trimming took off 2 bases at V and 4 bases at J, with 13 bases between the two ends. The CDR3 sequence: CASSYTGHSSDTQYF. The CDR3 bases are TGTGCCAGCAGTTACACGGGACATTCCTCAGATACGCAGTATTTT.

The chain combines TRBV4-3 with TRBJ1-1; D not resolved. V was cut by 5 bases and J by 1 base, with 14 bases left in between. The length of the CDR3 is 15 residues. CDR1 LGHNA and CDR2 YSLEER come from the germline V gene. CDR3 sequence reads: CASSSSVEPNTEAFF. DNA of the CDR3: TGCGCCAGCAGCTCCTCCGTCGAGCCGAACACTGAAGCTTTCTTT.

The sample holds a few counts of this clonotype. The chain carries TRBV28 and TRBJ2-1; D is ambiguous. Per the germline V gene, CDR1 is MDHEN and CDR2 is SYDVKM. Trimming stripped 0 bases from V and 0 bases from J, with 3 bases between. This CDR3 has 14 residues. This chain's CDR3 is CASSLWGSYNEQFF. In DNA form, the CDR3 reads TGTGCCAGCAGTTTATGGGGCTCCTACAATGAGCAGTTCTTC.

This clonotype showed up many times. The V and J genes are TRBV20-1 and TRBJ2-7; 15 bases map to TRBD2. V lost 5 bases, J lost 4 bases, and 12 bases stayed unmatched. The germline V gene encodes CDR1 DFQATT and CDR2 SNEGSKA (reference sequence). The CDR3 totals 17 residues. The CDR3 spells CSAFPGLAGGGGYEQYF. For the CDR3, the DNA is TGCAGTGCTTTCCCGGGACTAGCGGGAGGCGGCGGGTACGAGCAGTACTTC.

The V gene is TRBV2, the J gene TRBJ2-3; 13 bases match TRBD2. Germline trimming cut 5 bases from V and 2 bases from J; bases unmatched to any gene: 4. CDR3 size: 16 residues. Germline assignment: CDR1 SNHLY and CDR2 FYNNEI. CDR3 DNA sequence: TGTGCCAGCAGTTGGACTAGCGGGAGATACACAGATACGCAGTATTTT. Translated, it gives CASSWTSGRYTDTQYF. The variable domain in full, with the rest retrieved from reference TRBV2 and TRBJ2-3, is EPEVTQTPSHQVTQMGQEVILRCVPISNHLYFYWYRQILGQKVEFLVSFYNNEISEKSEIFDDQFSVERPDGSNFTLKIRSTKLEDSAMYFCASSWTSGRYTDTQYFGPGTRLTVL.

This clonotype was recorded many times. The V call is TRBV12-3 or TRBV12-4, the J call TRBJ2-3; D is unclear. Trimming removed 2 bases from V and 3 bases from J, with 9 bases in between. This CDR3 has 14 residues. Here the CDR3 DNA reads TGTGCCAGCAGTTTATTGGGTGGGACAGATACGCAGTATTTT. This sequence encodes CASSLLGGTDTQYF.

The sample holds many counts of this clonotype. The rearrangement joins TRBV20-1 to TRBJ2-4; 7 bases align to TRBD1. With 4 bases clipped from V and 0 bases from J, the junction kept 9 bases outside the gene matches. This CDR3 has 16 amino acids. Per germline, CDR1 DFQATT and CDR2 SNEGSKA (reference sequence). The CDR3 DNA reads as TGCAGTGCTATACCAGGGGGATATATAGCCAAAAACATTCAGTACTTC. It encodes CSAIPGGYIAKNIQYF.

In this sample, this clonotype turned up a few times. The chain recombines TRBV7-9 with TRBJ1-2; D perhaps matches TRBD1 (6 bases). Germline V gene data show CDR1 as SEHNR and CDR2 as FQNEAQ (reference sequence). The CDR3 covers 13 residues. V lost 5 bases, J lost 7 bases, and 14 bases lay in between. The CDR3 DNA is TGTGCCAGCAGCCAGGGACACAGCCGTGGCTACACCTTC. Translated: CASSQGHSRGYTF. The full variable domain, with the rest looked up from reference TRBV7-9 and TRBJ1-2, is DTGVSQNPRHKITKRGQNVTFRCDPISEHNRLYWYRQTLGQGPEFLTYFQNEAQLEKSRLLSDRFSAERPKGSFSTLEIQRTEQGDSAMYLCASSQGHSRGYTFGSGTRLTVV.

This clonotype was observed many times. V is TRBV20-1 and J is TRBJ2-5; 8 nucleotides agree with TRBD1. The CDR3 is 14 amino acids. Germline loops: CDR1 DFQATT, CDR2 SNEGSKA (reference sequence). After removal of 5 bases from V and 1 base from J, the junction contained 6 bases not matched to a gene. The CDR3 coding sequence is TGCAGTGCTCAGGACAGGGTTGGCCAAGAGACCCAGTACTTC. This sequence encodes CSAQDRVGQETQYF.

V gene TRBV3-1 combines with J gene TRBJ2-5, with D tentatively TRBD2 (5 bases). Germline loops: CDR1 LGHDT, CDR2 YNNKEL (reference sequence). Trimming took 2 bases from V and 7 from J, leaving 11 bases between them. The CDR3 length is 13 residues. The CDR3 protein is CASSQKSGSTQYF. The CDR3 DNA is TGTGCCAGCAGCCAAAAATCGGGGTCGACCCAGTACTTC.

This clonotype was found many times. V usage is TRBV29-1 and J usage is TRBJ1-5; tentatively, D is TRBD1 (5 bases). Per the germline V gene, CDR1 is SQVTM and CDR2 is ANQGSEA. Trimming pared 8 bases from V and 6 bases from J, leaving 14 bases between. The CDR3 spans 12 residues. The CDR3 loop is CSIGEGFQPQHF. The CDR3 nucleotides are TGCAGCATTGGGGAGGGGTTTCAGCCCCAGCATTTT.

This clonotype showed up just a few times. This rearrangement joins TRBV13 to TRBJ2-2, with a tentative D call TRBD2 (6 bases). This CDR3 contains 13 residues. Trimming pared 8 bases from V and 1 base from J, leaving 8 bases between. CDR1 is PRHDT and CDR2 is FYEKMQ in the germline V gene (reference sequence). CDR3 protein: CASPGENTGELFF. For the CDR3, the DNA is TGTGCCAGCCCGGGAGAGAACACCGGGGAGCTGTTTTTT.

This clonotype was observed at least ten times. In DNA form, the CDR3 reads TGCAGTGCTAGATGGGGAGGGGGAAATGAAAAACTGTTTTTT. Translated: CSARWGGGNEKLFF. The V call is TRBV20-1, the J call TRBJ1-4; weak D call: TRBD1 (6 bases). Germline values: CDR1 DFQATT, CDR2 SNEGSKA (reference sequence). Trimming removed 2 bases from V and 5 bases from J, with 12 bases in between. The CDR3 runs to 14 residues.

This clonotype was seen a few times. This chain uses TRBV3-1 with TRBJ2-1; TRBD2 matches at 8 bases. Trimming cost V 0 bases and J 10 bases; bases outside gene matches: 8. The CDR3 runs to 15 residues. From germline, CDR1 is LGHDT and CDR2 YNNKEL (reference sequence). DNA of the CDR3: TGTGCCAGCAGCCAAGATCTAGGACTAGCCGAGGAGCAGTTCTTC. Amino acids: CASSQDLGLAEEQFF.

The rearrangement uses TRBV25-1 and TRBJ1-1; 7 bases align to TRBD1. The V segment lost 7 bases and the J segment 4 bases; nucleotides outside the gene matches: 6. The germline gives CDR1 MGHDK, CDR2 SYGVNS. The CDR3 totals 13 residues. Here the CDR3 DNA reads TGTGCCAGCATTTCACAGGGGATCACTGAAGCTTTCTTT. It specifies CASISQGITEAFF.

At least ten counts were recorded for this clonotype. The rearrangement joins TRBV12-3 or TRBV12-4 to TRBJ2-7; 10 bases are shared with TRBD1. This CDR3 spans 14 amino acids. The V segment lost 10 bases and the J segment 5 bases; nucleotides outside the gene matches: 11. CDR3 in amino acids: CAIVTGTGDNEQYF. The CDR3 DNA reads TGTGCCATCGTGACCGGGACAGGGGACAACGAGCAGTACTTC.

This clonotype was observed a handful of times. The V call is TRBV7-3, the J call TRBJ2-1; 7 positions match TRBD2. Germline loops: CDR1 SGHTA, CDR2 FQGTGA. The CDR3 covers 14 residues. Trimming at V came to 5 bases and at J to 6 bases, leaving 7 bases not matched to a gene. The CDR3 spells CASSPVGGVNEQFF. In nucleotides, the CDR3 is TGTGCCAGCAGCCCCGTGGGGGGGGTCAATGAGCAGTTCTTC.

This clonotype was detected many times. Written as DNA, the CDR3 is TGCAGTGCCAGCGGGGGCGGCCTTAGAAGAAACATTCAGTACTTC. It is translated as CSASGGGLRRNIQYF. The chain combines TRBV20-1 with TRBJ2-4, with 8 bases lining up with TRBD2. The CDR3 consists of 15 residues. The germline gives CDR1 DFQATT, CDR2 SNEGSKA (reference sequence). Losses at the gene ends were 6 bases for V and 6 bases for J; bases not matched to a gene: 13.